These 24 T cell receptor beta chains originate from one sample sequenced in a study of cytomegalovirus exposure and HLA in healthy donors. The PCR was carried out with 60 Vbeta primers and 13 Jbeta primers. The data were produced by immunoSEQ multiplex PCR, yet TCRdb's version contains in-frame clones alone and is incomplete. The sample lists 150,000 to 160,000 clones, roughly 80% occurring once. Sequencing used PBMCs. The receptors here all came from a woman in her fifties or sixties in good health and CMV-seropositive.

V is TRBV9 and J is TRBJ1-2; the D gene is possibly TRBD1 (5 bases). CDR3 size: 15 residues. Germline loops: CDR1 SGDLS, CDR2 YYNGEE. V dropped 4 bases and J dropped 2 bases, with 15 bases sitting between them. The CDR3 protein is CASSPDGHLNYGYTF. CDR3 DNA sequence: TGTGCCAGCAGCCCGGATGGACACCTAAACTATGGCTACACCTTC.

The chain recombines TRBV6-1 with TRBJ2-7; 8 nucleotides align to TRBD1. The junction had 14 bases not matched to a gene; V was cut back by 6 bases and J by 7 bases. This CDR3 has 15 residues. The germline V gene has CDR1 MNHNS and CDR2 SASEGT. The CDR3 spells CASRAWAGGAGEQYF. CDR3 DNA: TGTGCCAGCAGAGCCTGGGCAGGGGGCGCGGGGGAGCAGTACTTC.

J is TRBJ2-3 and V is TRBV13, with 13 bases aligning to TRBD2. CDR3 length: 14 amino acids. Germline loops: CDR1 PRHDT, CDR2 FYEKMQ (reference sequence). With 5 bases clipped from V and 14 bases from J, the junction kept 10 bases outside the gene matches. CDR3 DNA: TGTGCCAGCAGCCTCTCCCGACTAGCGGGGGGTCTGTATTTT. Encoded protein: CASSLSRLAGGLYF.

This chain joins TRBV29-1 and TRBJ2-7; D might be TRBD1 (6 bases). This CDR3 has 12 amino acids. Trimming pared 2 bases from V and 2 bases from J, leaving 7 bases between. CDR1 SQVTM and CDR2 ANQGSEA come from the germline V gene. The CDR3 protein is CSVETGTYEQYF. CDR3 DNA: TGCAGCGTTGAAACAGGGACCTACGAGCAGTACTTC.

The chain recombines TRBV9 with TRBJ2-7; possible D gene TRBD2, 5 bases. Trimming took 0 bases from V and 1 from J, leaving 14 bases between them. The V gene's germline CDR1 is SGDLS and CDR2 YYNGEE. The CDR3 is made up of 16 amino acids. In DNA form, the CDR3 reads TGTGCCAGCAGCGTAGGGCCCGAGGGCCCTTCCTACGAGCAGTACTTC. Encoded protein: CASSVGPEGPSYEQYF.

In its sample, this clone was seen a few times. This chain connects TRBV6-5 to TRBJ1-5; tentative D call: TRBD1 (5 bases). Germline values: CDR1 MNHEY, CDR2 SVGAGI. The CDR3 runs to 14 residues. V lost 6 bases and J lost 5, with 14 bases in between. The CDR3 bases are TGTGCCAGCAGGGTAGACAGTTCCCATCAGCCCCAGCATTTT. Its protein is CASRVDSSHQPQHF.

This chain connects TRBV7-9 to TRBJ2-3, with 14 bases fitting TRBD2. Germline trimming cut 4 bases from V and 2 bases from J; bases unmatched to any gene: 2. The CDR3 runs 16 residues. CDR1 is SEHNR and CDR2 is FQNEAQ in the germline V gene (reference sequence). CDR3 DNA sequence: TGTGCCAGCAGCTCGGGACTAGCGGGGGTCACAGATACGCAGTATTTT. It yields the protein CASSSGLAGVTDTQYF.

This chain joins TRBV19 and TRBJ1-3; D is uncertain. The CDR3 runs 15 residues. V was pared by 0 bases and J by 0 bases, with 6 bases between. Germline-derived CDR1 and CDR2 are LNHDA and SQIVND (reference sequence). The CDR3 loop is CASSIEHHSGNTIYF. The CDR3 DNA sequence: TGTGCCAGTAGTATAGAACACCACTCTGGAAACACCATATATTTT.

V usage is TRBV30 and J usage is TRBJ2-2; 10 bases map to TRBD1. The CDR3 loop spans 13 amino acids. CDR1 and CDR2 from the germline V gene are GTSNPN and SVGIG (reference sequence). Losses at the gene ends were 7 bases for V and 4 bases for J; bases not matched to a gene: 3. The CDR3 loop is CALGQGITGELFF. For the CDR3, the DNA is TGTGCCTTGGGACAGGGGATCACCGGGGAGCTGTTTTTT.

As DNA, the CDR3 is TGTGCCAGCAGGACAGGACAGGGCGGCGGTGAGCAGTTCTTC. Its translation: CASRTGQGGGEQFF. This rearrangement joins TRBV7-2 to TRBJ2-1; TRBD1 aligns across 8 bases. Germline values: CDR1 SGHTA, CDR2 FQGNSA. Germline trimming cut 6 bases from V and 9 bases from J; bases unmatched to any gene: 10. CDR3 length: 14 residues.

The chain employs TRBV27 and TRBJ2-2; D is undetermined. Germline CDR1 and CDR2: MNHEY and SMNVEV (reference sequence). With 3 bases removed from V and 2 bases from J, the gap between germline ends came to 7 bases. There are 14 residues in the CDR3. This chain's CDR3 is CASSFWPNTGELFF. CDR3 nucleotides: TGTGCCAGCAGTTTTTGGCCCAACACCGGGGAGCTGTTTTTT.

This chain links TRBV2 with TRBJ2-2; 12 bases align to TRBD1. J was trimmed by 6 bases and V by 4 bases; bases with no gene match: 15. The CDR3 length is 19 residues. Per germline, CDR1 SNHLY and CDR2 FYNNEI. The CDR3 region is CASSVPGQGALTRSGELFF. In DNA, the CDR3 is TGTGCCAGCAGTGTTCCGGGACAGGGGGCGCTTACGAGGTCCGGGGAGCTGTTTTTT. Using reference TRBV2 and TRBJ2-2 for the parts outside the CDR3, the full variable domain is EPEVTQTPSHQVTQMGQEVILRCVPISNHLYFYWYRQILGQKVEFLVSFYNNEISEKSEIFDDQFSVERPDGSNFTLKIRSTKLEDSAMYFCASSVPGQGALTRSGELFFGEGSRLTVL.

This clone came up a few times. The rearrangement joins TRBV6-6 to TRBJ2-2, with 11 nucleotides matching TRBD1. This CDR3 comprises 15 residues. The V segment lost 2 bases and the J segment 5 bases; nucleotides outside the gene matches: 1. Per germline, CDR1 MNHNY and CDR2 SVGAGI (reference sequence). The CDR3 loop reads CASSYGQGATGELFF. As DNA, the CDR3 is TGTGCCAGCAGTTACGGACAGGGGGCGACCGGGGAGCTGTTTTTT.

The chain employs TRBV10-3 and TRBJ1-3; D gene ambiguous. In germline, CDR1 is ENHRY, CDR2 SYGVKD. V shed 4 bases and J shed 1 base, with 17 bases lying between them. This CDR3 region has 17 residues. The CDR3 loop reads CAISVDRSRPSGNTIYF. The CDR3 bases are TGTGCCATCAGTGTAGATCGTTCCAGGCCTTCTGGAAACACCATATATTTT.

The genes are TRBV11-2 and TRBJ2-7; D is possibly TRBD2 (5 bases). CDR3 size: 13 residues. V was shortened by 1 base and J by 4 bases, with 8 bases between the two germline ends. Germline V gives CDR1 SGHAT, CDR2 FQNNGV. Here the CDR3 DNA reads TGTGCCAGCAGCTTAGGTCGGGGATACGAGCAGTACTTC. Translated: CASSLGRGYEQYF. The full variable domain, rest sourced from reference TRBV11-2 and TRBJ2-7, is EAGVAQSPRYKIIEKRQSVAFWCNPISGHATLYWYQQILGQGPKLLIQFQNNGVVDDSQLPKDRFSAERLKGVDSTLKIQPAKLEDSAVYLCASSLGRGYEQYFGPGTRLTVT.

The chain carries TRBV7-9 and TRBJ2-2, with TRBD1 matching over 10 bases. The CDR3 has 15 residues. Looked up from germline, CDR1 is SEHNR and CDR2 is FQNEAQ (reference sequence). The V segment lost 5 bases and the J segment 5 bases; nucleotides outside the gene matches: 5. The CDR3 region has the DNA TGTGCCAGCAGCCTGACAGGGGGCATGACCGGGGAGCTGTTTTTT. This encodes CASSLTGGMTGELFF.

The rearrangement uses TRBV9 and TRBJ2-1, with 11 nucleotides matching TRBD2. Germline V gives CDR1 SGDLS, CDR2 YYNGEE. There are 14 residues in the CDR3. J was trimmed by 5 bases and V by 6 bases; bases with no gene match: 4. The CDR3 spells CASNPSGGHNEQFF. In DNA, the CDR3 is TGTGCCAGCAACCCTAGCGGGGGGCACAATGAGCAGTTCTTC.

DNA for the CDR3: TGTGCCAGCAGCTCCCCCCAAGCCCCAGATACGCAGTATTTT. The encoded protein is CASSSPQAPDTQYF. This chain connects TRBV5-4 to TRBJ2-3; D remains ambiguous. Trimming left V 3 bases short and J 4 bases short, with 12 bases between. Germline CDR1 reads SGHNT; CDR2 reads YYREEE (reference sequence). This CDR3 has 14 residues.

This clone was seen only a few times. This chain links TRBV11-2 with TRBJ2-1, with D tentatively TRBD2 (5 bases). Trimming shortened V by 5 bases and J by 12 bases, and 17 bases separated the two germline ends. This CDR3 spans 13 amino acids. Germline V gene lookup returns CDR1 SGHAT and CDR2 FQNNGV. The CDR3 region is CASSGRPKLGQFF. The CDR3 DNA reads as TGTGCCAGCAGCGGCCGACCCAAACTAGGGCAGTTCTTC.

This chain uses TRBV19 with TRBJ2-7; 9 bases agree with TRBD1. With 5 bases clipped from V and 4 bases from J, the junction kept 6 bases outside the gene matches. This CDR3 has 14 residues. Germline V gives CDR1 LNHDA, CDR2 SQIVND (reference sequence). The CDR3 bases are TGTGCCAGTAGTGACAGGGGGAATCCTTACGAGCAGTACTTC. Translating gives CASSDRGNPYEQYF. Full variable domain (remainder filled in from reference TRBV19 and TRBJ2-7): DGGITQSPKYLFRKEGQNVTLSCEQNLNHDAMYWYRQDPGQGLRLIYYSQIVNDFQKGDIAEGYSVSREKKESFPLTVTSAQKNPTAFYLCASSDRGNPYEQYFGPGTRLTVT.

This chain connects TRBV12-2 to TRBJ1-6; TRBD1 is the table's D call, not checked against the DNA. TRBV12-2 is given as a pseudogene. The CDR3 sequence is 14 residues long. CDR3 sequence: CASRSQGERGFLHF. The CDR3 DNA reads as TGTGCAAGTCGCTCACAGGGGGAACGAGGATTCCTCCACTTT.

V gene TRBV13 combines with J gene TRBJ2-1; 7 bases map to TRBD1. V lost 5 bases, J lost 3 bases, and 13 bases stayed unmatched. Germline V CDR1 and CDR2: PRHDT, FYEKMQ (reference sequence). CDR3 length: 17 amino acids. The CDR3 here is CASSPGDSSLVYNEQFF. The CDR3 DNA is TGTGCCAGCAGCCCCGGGGACAGCTCCCTAGTCTACAATGAGCAGTTCTTC.

A note on this clone: The junction differs from germline at one of its ends, possibly a read error. The chain combines TRBV29-1 with TRBJ2-3; 10 nucleotides match TRBD2. The CDR3 is made up of 15 amino acids. The germline CDR1 and CDR2 sequences are SQVTM and ANQGSEA. The chain's CDR3 is CSVEELAGIADTRYF. CDR3 nucleotides: TGCAGCGTTGAAGAACTAGCGGGGATAGCAGATACGCGGTATTTT.

This rearrangement joins TRBV19 to TRBJ2-2; possible D gene TRBD2, 7 bases. The germline gives CDR1 LNHDA, CDR2 SQIVND (reference sequence). Trimming removed 7 bases from V and 1 base from J, with 16 bases in between. The CDR3 spans 16 residues. CDR3 sequence (DNA): TGTGCCAGTAAGGGGAGGGGGGTCCGGAACACCGGGGAGCTGTTTTTT. This encodes CASKGRGVRNTGELFF.